The T cell receptor beta chain described here comes from a study of CXCR3-negative and CXCR3-positive naive CD8 T cells. Findings of the study overall: The authors found comparable surface CD5 between naive subsets and inferred TCR strength from TRB CDR3 properties. Naive CXCR3-negative and CXCR3-positive cells had similar TRBV-TRBJ usage; memory differed. The study found more hydrophobic TRB CDR3s in CXCR3-positive naive cells than in CXCR3-negative naive cells. Partially decreased CXCR3 expression was recorded after cryopreservation, and fresh PBMCs were used in most assays.

Comment on this clonotype: Its antigen is currently unknown.

The CDR3 runs to 20 residues. Germline loops: CDR1 MDHEN, CDR2 SYDVKM. Phenotypically, naive CD8+ T cells corresponded to CD45RO-CCR7+CD27+CD95-. The study made its TRB cDNA libraries by 5' RACE, adding UMI labels. One entry per CDR3 protein, without DNA, is what TCRdb gives after re-calling the 5' RACE reads. Its table lists about 150,000 distinct CDR3 sequences. The sample consisted of naive CXCR3+ CD8+ T cells from blood. Subset noted: CD45RO-CCR7+CD27+CD95- naive CD8+ T cells expressing CXCR3 (TNR3+). J is TRBJ2-7 and V is TRBV28; TCRdb lists TRBD2, though no DNA is available to test this call. The clonotype comes from a human donor in good health. Some clones in this sample may be carry-over from other donors' samples. This chain's CDR3 is CASSFFGVSGSGPGRLEQYF.